These 27 T cell receptor beta chains originate from one sample sequenced in a study of Ad26.COV2.S vaccination and SARS-CoV-2 variants (TCRdb year 2021). The library was built by means of the immunoSEQ multiplex PCR assay. TCRdb limited this immuneACCESS table to in-frame rearrangements with V and J called. A share of clones is missing; checked studies link under half to unresolved V genes, and the rest is unexplained. The sample contains about 480,000 clones, roughly nine tenths of them found a single time. The ten largest clonotypes hold over 10% of the sample. The label giving this sample's treatment or condition can be read as: around 19 received Ad26.COV2.S at low or high dose, single or two shots; about five received placebo; per-sample allocation not given. Repertoires of vaccine and placebo recipients were sequenced from samples taken on day 63 after the first injection. The sequencing here drew on peripheral blood, taken in a trial of Ad26.COV2.S vaccine versus placebo. The receptors derive from a person between 18 and 59 years old who received the Ad26.COV2.S COVID-19 vaccine or a placebo.

The chain employs TRBV5-1 and TRBJ2-1; D is possibly TRBD1 (6 bases). CDR1 is SGHRS, CDR2 YFSETQ, per germline. The V and J ends lost 6 bases and 7 bases respectively, with 17 bases between them. This CDR3 is 14 amino acids long. CDR3 nucleotides: TGCGCCAGCAATGGACAGTTCTCGGAAAATGAGCAGTTCTTC. Translation: CASNGQFSENEQFF.

The chain couples TRBV29-1 to TRBJ2-1; D ambiguous. The CDR3 has 14 residues. Trimming left V 4 bases short and J 0 bases short, with 10 bases between. Germline V gene lookup returns CDR1 SQVTM and CDR2 ANQGSEA. CDR3 amino acids: CSVARPPSYNEQFF. CDR3 bases: TGCAGCGTTGCTCGACCCCCCTCCTACAATGAGCAGTTCTTC.

V and J are TRBV4-1 and TRBJ2-2, with 8 bases aligning to TRBD1. This CDR3 has 13 residues. Per germline, CDR1 MGHRA and CDR2 YSYEKL. V lost 6 bases and J lost 7; bases outside the gene matches: 4. DNA for the CDR3: TGCGCCAGCAGGAACACAGGGGGCGGGGAGCTGTTTTTT. Translating it yields CASRNTGGGELFF.

The chain combines TRBV7-2 with TRBJ2-1; tentative D call: TRBD1 (6 bases). Germline-derived CDR1 and CDR2 are SGHTA and FQGNSA. This CDR3 spans 14 amino acids. Between the trimmed V and J ends, which lost 4 bases and 4 bases, there was a span of 11 bases. CDR3 in amino acids: CASSSLQGYNEQFF. The DNA for the CDR3 is TGTGCCAGCAGCTCCCTCCAGGGGTACAATGAGCAGTTCTTC.

The V gene is TRBV2, the J gene TRBJ1-6, with 7 bases lining up with TRBD1. This CDR3 region has 14 residues. Germline-derived CDR1 and CDR2 are SNHLY and FYNNEI. V lost 6 bases to trimming and J lost 6 bases; unmatched junction nucleotides: 5. The CDR3 region is CASRRDSPNSPLHF. The CDR3 DNA reads TGTGCCAGCAGGCGGGACAGCCCTAATTCACCCCTCCACTTT.

The CDR3: CASSADPGGREQYF. The CDR3 region has the DNA TGTGCCAGCAGCGCCGATCCCGGAGGGCGTGAGCAGTACTTC. This chain links TRBV9 with TRBJ2-7; D might be TRBD2 (6 bases). CDR3 length equals 14 residues. Germline V gene lookup returns CDR1 SGDLS and CDR2 YYNGEE. V was trimmed by 3 bases and J by 7 bases, leaving 17 bases between them.

This chain uses TRBV19 with TRBJ2-3; D unresolved. This CDR3 comprises 11 residues. The V and J ends lost 8 bases and 3 bases respectively, with 6 bases between them. Germline CDR1 reads LNHDA; CDR2 reads SQIVND (reference sequence). The CDR3 DNA reads as TGTGCCAGTCGGGTTACAGATACGCAGTATTTT. Translation: CASRVTDTQYF.

This chain joins TRBV27 and TRBJ1-1; D is perhaps TRBD1 (6 bases). Germline loops: CDR1 MNHEY, CDR2 SMNVEV (reference sequence). This CDR3 is 13 amino acids long. V was clipped by 3 bases and J by 4 bases, with 9 bases between them. The CDR3: CASSLGRGTEAFF. The CDR3 DNA reads as TGTGCCAGCAGTTTGGGCAGGGGCACTGAAGCTTTCTTT.

The chain links TRBV7-3 to TRBJ1-6; the D is unclear. This CDR3 has 13 residues. V was clipped by 1 base and J by 10 bases, with 8 bases between them. Germline V gene sequence: CDR1 SGHTA, CDR2 FQGTGA. Here the CDR3 reads CASSLRRGSPLHF. In DNA form, the CDR3 reads TGTGCCAGCAGCTTAAGGAGAGGCTCACCCCTCCACTTT. The whole variable domain, filled in from reference TRBV7-3 and TRBJ1-6, reads GAGVSQTPSNKVTEKGKYVELRCDPISGHTALYWYRQSLGQGPEFLIYFQGTGAADDSGLPNDRFFAVRPEGSVSTLKIQRTERGDSAVYLCASSLRRGSPLHFGNGTRLTVT.

V is TRBV10-3 and J is TRBJ2-7; no clear D. The ends were cut back, 4 bases at V and 3 bases at J, with 7 bases in the middle. The CDR3 has 12 residues. Germline CDR1 and CDR2: ENHRY and SYGVKD. The CDR3 region has the DNA TGTGCCATCAGTGTCAAAGACTACGAGCAGTACTTC. As protein: CAISVKDYEQYF.

The V and J genes are TRBV2 and TRBJ2-3, with D tentatively TRBD2 (6 bases). V lost 3 bases and J lost 2, with 18 bases in between. The CDR3 sequence is 17 residues long. Germline CDR1 is SNHLY and CDR2 is FYNNEI. CDR3 sequence: CASSDWTAGKHTDTQYF. The CDR3 DNA is TGTGCCAGCAGTGACTGGACGGCGGGAAAGCACACAGATACGCAGTATTTT.

The chain has TRBV25-1 and TRBJ2-3; maybe TRBD2 (5 bases). With 4 bases removed from V and 6 bases from J, the gap between germline ends came to 8 bases. Germline V gene data show CDR1 as MGHDK and CDR2 as SYGVNS. This CDR3 spans 12 amino acids. CDR3 region: CASSVGGDTQYF. As DNA, the CDR3 is TGTGCCAGCAGTGTTGGAGGCGATACGCAGTATTTT.

The chain couples TRBV28 to TRBJ2-5; 11 bases map to TRBD2. Germline trimming cut 5 bases from V and 4 bases from J; bases unmatched to any gene: 18. In germline, CDR1 is MDHEN, CDR2 SYDVKM. This CDR3 has 19 residues. The CDR3 sequence is CASSTPQGTSGLKGETQYF. CDR3 bases: TGTGCCAGCAGTACCCCACAAGGGACTAGCGGCCTAAAAGGAGAGACCCAGTACTTC.

The V gene is TRBV12-3 or TRBV12-4, the J gene TRBJ2-7; 10 positions agree with TRBD2. There are 13 residues in the CDR3. J lost 10 bases, V lost 6 bases, and 9 bases had no gene match. For the CDR3, the DNA is TGTGCCAGCAGACGTAGCGGGAGGTTCCCTCAGTACTTC. It encodes CASRRSGRFPQYF.

This chain links TRBV5-1 with TRBJ2-7; D perhaps matches TRBD1 (6 bases). V lost 4 bases to trimming and J lost 2 bases, with 10 bases between them. Germline V gene lookup returns CDR1 SGHRS and CDR2 YFSETQ. The CDR3 has 13 residues. Written as DNA, the CDR3 is TGCGCCAGCAGCCCCGAGGGGGCCTACGAGCAGTACTTC. It specifies CASSPEGAYEQYF.

This chain uses TRBV15 with TRBJ2-5; D ambiguous. This CDR3 has 14 amino acids. From germline, CDR1 is LNHNV and CDR2 YYDKDF (reference sequence). V lost 1 base and J lost 5, with 11 bases in between. In DNA, the CDR3 is TGTGCCACCAGCAGAGCCTGGGCCGGGGAGACCCAGTACTTC. Its translation: CATSRAWAGETQYF. The variable domain in full, with the rest retrieved from reference TRBV15 and TRBJ2-5, is DAMVIQNPRYQVTQFGKPVTLSCSQTLNHNVMYWYQQKSSQAPKLLFHYYDKDFNNEADTPDNFQSRRPNTSFCFLDIRSPGLGDTAMYLCATSRAWAGETQYFGPGTRLLVL.

This clone has a single count. V gene TRBV7-9 combines with J gene TRBJ2-7, with D unclear. V was cut by 1 base and J by 2 bases, with 9 bases left in between. The germline gives CDR1 SEHNR, CDR2 FQNEAQ (reference sequence). The CDR3 spans 14 residues. CDR3 nucleotide sequence: TGTGCCAGCAGCTTAGGTTCGCGGACCTACGAGCAGTACTTC. Protein: CASSLGSRTYEQYF.

The chain has TRBV28 and TRBJ2-3; D perhaps matches TRBD2 (5 bases). Germline values: CDR1 MDHEN, CDR2 SYDVKM. The CDR3 covers 16 residues. V was clipped by 6 bases and J by 0 bases, with 16 bases between them. The CDR3 spells CASSLTSGKSTDTQYF. CDR3 nucleotides: TGTGCCAGCAGCTTAACCTCGGGGAAAAGCACAGATACGCAGTATTTT.

The rearrangement joins TRBV27 to TRBJ2-3; D is possibly TRBD2 (6 bases). Trimming cost V 3 bases and J 1 base, with 17 bases left between them. The CDR3 covers 17 residues. Germline CDR1 and CDR2: MNHEY and SMNVEV (reference sequence). CDR3 in DNA: TGTGCCAGCAGTTTGAACGAGCGGGTGGTTGGCACAGATACGCAGTATTTT. This translates into CASSLNERVVGTDTQYF.

The V gene is TRBV7-2, the J gene TRBJ2-3; D is tentatively TRBD1 or TRBD2 (5 bases each). This CDR3 is built from 13 residues. The V gene lost 3 bases and the J gene lost 6 bases, with 10 bases spanning the gap. Germline values: CDR1 SGHTA, CDR2 FQGNSA. For the CDR3, the DNA is TGTGCCAGCAGCTTGGGGGTGGGGGATACGCAGTATTTT. Protein: CASSLGVGDTQYF.

The V gene is TRBV2, the J gene TRBJ1-1; tentatively, D is TRBD1 (6 bases). The CDR3 totals 14 residues. The V gene lost 7 bases and the J gene lost 1 base, with 13 bases spanning the gap. Germline values: CDR1 SNHLY, CDR2 FYNNEI. The CDR3 spells CASIIQGTNTEAFF. The CDR3 bases are TGTGCCAGCATAATACAGGGAACGAACACTGAAGCTTTCTTT.

V is TRBV29-1 and J is TRBJ2-1; 12 positions agree with TRBD1. This CDR3 contains 18 residues. With V trimmed by 5 bases and J by 5 bases, 16 bases remained unmatched. The germline gives CDR1 SQVTM, CDR2 ANQGSEA. The CDR3 loop reads CSVPPGQGAKPGHNEQFF. CDR3 sequence (DNA): TGCAGCGTTCCTCCGGGACAGGGGGCGAAGCCAGGCCACAATGAGCAGTTCTTC.

The chain links TRBV7-2 to TRBJ1-1, with D uncertain. Trimming removed 5 bases at V and 2 bases at J, with 12 bases between. The germline V gene has CDR1 SGHTA and CDR2 FQGNSA. This CDR3 spans 14 amino acids. The CDR3 sequence: CASSLNKRNTEAFF. DNA of the CDR3: TGTGCCAGCAGCCTAAACAAGAGAAACACTGAAGCTTTCTTT. The full variable domain, completed using reference TRBV7-2 and TRBJ1-1, is GAGVSQSPSNKVTEKGKDVELRCDPISGHTALYWYRQSLGQGLEFLIYFQGNSAPDKSGLPSDRFSAERTGGSVSTLTIQRTQQEDSAVYLCASSLNKRNTEAFFGQGTRLTVV.

This clone has a handful of counts. In DNA form, the CDR3 reads TGTGCCAGCAGTGCCCCCTATGGTGGCTACACCTTC. Protein product: CASSAPYGGYTF. The chain combines TRBV27 with TRBJ1-2; D not certain. There are 12 residues in the CDR3. V gave up 5 bases and J gave up 7 bases, with 11 bases separating them. Germline V gene data show CDR1 as MNHEY and CDR2 as SMNVEV (reference sequence).

V and J are TRBV7-8 and TRBJ2-2; the D is unclear. Between the trimmed V and J ends, which lost 5 bases and 0 bases, there was a span of 4 bases. Germline lookup yields CDR1 SGHVS and CDR2 FQNEAQ. This CDR3 is 13 amino acids long. The CDR3 DNA sequence: TGTGCCAGCAGCACACCGAACACCGGGGAGCTGTTTTTT. It specifies CASSTPNTGELFF.

The chain recombines TRBV7-9 with TRBJ2-1, with TRBD2 matching over 8 bases. The CDR3 runs to 16 residues. V lost 5 bases to trimming and J lost 4 bases; unmatched junction nucleotides: 10. Germline V gene sequence: CDR1 SEHNR, CDR2 FQNEAQ (reference sequence). The CDR3 coding sequence is TGTGCCAGCAGCCCGCACCGAGGCGGGAGGTACAATGAGCAGTTCTTC. It specifies CASSPHRGGRYNEQFF.

V gene TRBV6-6 combines with J gene TRBJ2-7; no clear D. V gave up 7 bases and J gave up 1 base, with 11 bases separating them. The CDR3 length is 13 residues. Germline lookup yields CDR1 MNHNY and CDR2 SVGAGI (reference sequence). CDR3 sequence reads: CASKDGVSYEQYF. CDR3 bases: TGTGCCAGCAAAGATGGGGTTTCCTACGAGCAGTACTTC.